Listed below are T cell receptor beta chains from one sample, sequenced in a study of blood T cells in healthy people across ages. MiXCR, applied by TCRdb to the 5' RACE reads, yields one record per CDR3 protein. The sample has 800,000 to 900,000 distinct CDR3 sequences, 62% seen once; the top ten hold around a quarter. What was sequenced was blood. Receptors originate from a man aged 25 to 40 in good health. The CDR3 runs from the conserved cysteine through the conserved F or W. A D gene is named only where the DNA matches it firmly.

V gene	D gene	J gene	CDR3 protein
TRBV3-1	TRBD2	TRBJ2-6	CASSQDGPGLAGAISGANVLTF
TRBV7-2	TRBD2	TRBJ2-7	CASSLGTSGGREQYF
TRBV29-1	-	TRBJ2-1	CSVEGVDTGTYNEQFF
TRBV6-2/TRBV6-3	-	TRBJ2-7	CASRLTGGEYEQYF
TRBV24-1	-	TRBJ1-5	CATSPGDSNQPQHF
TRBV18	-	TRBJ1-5	CASSLDRASHQPQHF
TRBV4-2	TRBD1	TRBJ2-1	CASSRGTGGNGEQFF
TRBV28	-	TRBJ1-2	CASSAAGDGYTF
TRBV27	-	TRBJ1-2	CASSLSPAGPSYGYTF
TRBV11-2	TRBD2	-	CASSLNIAGGVYEQYF
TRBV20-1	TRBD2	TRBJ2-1	CSANRGGGIGEQFF
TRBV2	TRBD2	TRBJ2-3	CASGGRGGGPDTQYF
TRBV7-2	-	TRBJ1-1	CASGETQTEAFF
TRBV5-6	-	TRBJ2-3	CASSLGLKGTDTQYF